These T cell receptor beta chains were read from a single sample in a study of T cell responses to AZD1222 COVID-19 vaccine. Clones were sequenced by immunoSEQ multiplex PCR, and TCRdb holds only the in-frame ones, with some missing. Of 120,000 or so clones listed, around nine tenths are singletons. This sample comprised peripheral blood, obtained on day 0 of AZD1222 vaccination. These receptors were obtained from an adult in good health. Both conserved end residues are part of each CDR3. A D gene is named only where the DNA matches it firmly. Where a row states a size, it is once, few, many or the class of an expanded clone; other rows omit it.

V	J	size	length	D	CDR3	DNA
TRBV18	TRBJ1-3	few	17	.	CASSPPSRLGPGNTIYF	TGTGCCAGCTCACCACCTTCACGGTTGGGGCCTGGAAACACCATATATTTT
TRBV5-4	TRBJ2-1	.	14	.	CASRGGTDYNEQFF	TGTGCCAGCAGGGGCGGAACCGACTACAATGAGCAGTTCTTC
TRBV19	TRBJ1-1	.	14	TRBD1	CASSINRGGTEAFF	TGTGCCAGTAGTATTAACAGGGGGGGAACTGAAGCTTTCTTT
TRBV6-5	TRBJ1-3	.	13	TRBD1	CATQKGAGNTIYF	TGTGCCACCCAGAAGGGGGCAGGAAACACCATATATTTT
TRBV19	TRBJ1-2	.	13	.	CASRAQANYGYTF	TGTGCCAGTAGGGCCCAAGCTAACTATGGCTACACCTTC
TRBV29-1	TRBJ2-7	.	13	.	CSAKRDESYEQYF	TGCAGCGCTAAACGGGACGAATCCTACGAGCAGTACTTC
TRBV7-9	TRBJ1-1	.	15	.	CASSHRPSMNTEAFF	TGTGCCAGCAGCCATCGGCCTTCAATGAACACTGAAGCTTTCTTT
TRBV2	TRBJ1-4	.	14	.	CASSSGPGEEKLFF	TGTGCCAGCAGTTCCGGGCCTGGTGAGGAAAAACTGTTTTTT
TRBV28	TRBJ1-5	.	14	.	CASSTRTENQPQHF	TGTGCCAGCAGTACTAGGACAGAAAATCAGCCCCAGCATTTT
TRBV4-1	TRBJ2-1	.	17	.	CASSQDSGQGPYNEQFF	TGCGCCAGCAGCCAAGATTCAGGGCAGGGGCCCTACAATGAGCAGTTCTTC
TRBV10-3	TRBJ1-2	.	15	TRBD1	CAISDGGGNNYGYTF	TGTGCCATCAGTGATGGAGGGGGCAATAACTATGGCTACACCTTC
TRBV9	TRBJ1-1	once	14	.	CASSPQGWDTEAFF	TGTGCCAGCAGCCCCCAGGGATGGGACACTGAAGCTTTCTTT
TRBV7-3	TRBJ1-6	few	13	.	CASSLDSSSPLHF	TGTGCCAGCAGCTTAGACAGTTCTTCACCCCTCCACTTT
TRBV6-6	TRBJ2-5	.	14	TRBD1	CASSALTGRETQYF	TGTGCCAGCAGTGCCTTGACAGGGCGGGAGACCCAGTACTTC
TRBV6-1	TRBJ1-2	.	16	.	CASSDEGHSTNYGYTF	TGTGCCAGCAGTGATGAGGGACACTCTACTAACTATGGCTACACCTTC